This TCR beta chain was identified in a study of PD-L1 blockade in urothelial cancer. Assay: immunoSEQ multiplex PCR; the TCRdb copy retains only in-frame clones and omits some. The sample consists of approximately 70,000 clones, approximately 88% of them appearing once. The CDR3 totals 15 residues. V trimming: 4 bases; J trimming: 7 bases; junction bases outside the gene matches: 5. CDR1 LNHDA and CDR2 SQIVND come from the germline V gene (reference sequence). The sample in question was PBMCs, obtained around atezolizumab (anti-PD-L1) treatment. The receptor's source is a man in his 60s with urothelial cancer. The chain recombines TRBV19 with TRBJ2-1, with TRBD1 matching 12 bases. As DNA, the CDR3 is TGTGCCAGTAGTAGCATGGGACAGGGGGCGAATGAGCAGTTCTTC. The encoded protein is CASSSMGQGANEQFF.